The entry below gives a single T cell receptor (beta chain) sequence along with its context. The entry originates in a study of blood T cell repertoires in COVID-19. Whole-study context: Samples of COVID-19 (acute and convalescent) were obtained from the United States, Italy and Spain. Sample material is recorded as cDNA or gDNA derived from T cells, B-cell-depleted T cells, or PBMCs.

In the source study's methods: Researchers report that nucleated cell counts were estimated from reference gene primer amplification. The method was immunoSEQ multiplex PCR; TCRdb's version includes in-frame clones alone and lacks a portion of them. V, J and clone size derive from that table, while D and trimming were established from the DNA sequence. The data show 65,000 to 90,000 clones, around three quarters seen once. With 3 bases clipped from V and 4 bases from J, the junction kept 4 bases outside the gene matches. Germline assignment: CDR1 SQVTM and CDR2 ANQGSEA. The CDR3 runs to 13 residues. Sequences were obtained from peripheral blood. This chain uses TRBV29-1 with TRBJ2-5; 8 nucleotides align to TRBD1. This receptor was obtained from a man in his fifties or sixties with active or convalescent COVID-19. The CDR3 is CSVDRGRRETQYF. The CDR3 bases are TGCAGCGTTGACAGGGGGCGTCGAGAGACCCAGTACTTC.